The entry below describes one T cell receptor beta chain. The antigen it recognizes is unknown. It has no much larger one-base neighbor in the sample; base qualities were not kept. The trial excluded patients who had a history of autoimmune disease or who were on systemic immunosuppression. Peripheral blood for TCR sequencing was collected from all dose cohorts at baseline, on cycle 4 day 1, and on cycle 7 day 1. Samples came from an open-label, multicenter, first-in-human phase I dose-escalation trial of ivuxolimab. Adults with locally advanced or metastatic melanoma, renal cell, hepatocellular, or head and neck squamous cell carcinoma were enrolled in the trial. Before TCR sequencing, CD4+ T cells and CD8+ T cells from peripheral blood were sorted into separate populations. This specimen comes from a study of OX40 agonist ivuxolimab in advanced cancers. As for the study more broadly: Ivuxolimab was an agonistic, fully human IgG2 monoclonal antibody directed against OX40 (CD134), a costimulatory receptor. Of the 50 or so patients in dose escalation, some 20 had hepatocellular carcinoma, some 15 had melanoma, 9 had renal cell carcinoma and 9 had head and neck cancer. A male proportion of 82.7% and a mean age of 60 years, ranging from about 20 to 85, were recorded for the dose-escalation cohort. Intravenous ivuxolimab was administered to patients every 2 weeks at six dose levels: 0.01, 0.1, 0.3, 1.5, 3 and 10 mg/kg. Three dose-escalation patients achieved partial responses, one with hepatocellular carcinoma and two with cutaneous melanoma. The purpose of peripheral TCRbeta sequencing was to test whether ivuxolimab changed TCR sequence diversity and led to clonal T-cell expansion. Patients were allowed to have had prior anti-PD-1, anti-PD-L1 or anti-CTLA-4 therapy, and around two fifths of the dose-escalation patients had been treated with checkpoint inhibitors. The paper covers the monotherapy dose-escalation part of the phase I ivuxolimab trial, which included N ≈ 52 patients. The research as a whole found: Low levels of normalized T-cell clonal expansion were also shown by some nonresponding patients. At doses of 0.1 to 3.0 mg/kg, clonal expansion of both CD4+ and CD8+ T cells in blood was seen between baseline and week 6. On average, CD8+ T cells showed more expanded clones than CD4+ T cells after ivuxolimab. Which antigens the clonally expanded peripheral T cells were specific for was not determined. In partial responders in the 0.1-3.0 mg/kg groups, normalized peripheral clonal expansion was found to be among the lowest, especially among CD8+ T cells.

V is pruned by 5 bases and J by 8 bases, leaving 7 bases of the junction without a gene match. From the cysteine through the phenylalanine, the CDR3 covers 14 amino acids. Just the 42-base CDR3 DNA is kept, in frame starting at base 1. Sequences LNHDA (CDR1) and SQIVND (CDR2) are obtained from the germline V gene (reference sequence). Genomic DNA was extracted from sorted cells for sequencing of the TCRbeta CDR3 region. The immunoSEQ Assay was used for sequencing of TCRbeta CDR3 regions. TCRdb mirrors the immuneACCESS table, restricted to in-frame sequences. Some clones are absent from its copies; in checked studies, under half trace to an unresolved V gene, and the reason for the others is unknown. The sample table contains about 84,000 clones; only one count was recorded for approximately 95% of them. 9.5% to 11% of the sample goes to the ten largest clones.

The chain is made from TRBV19 and TRBJ1-4; 8 middle bases align to TRBD1. This TCR derives from an adult with an advanced solid tumor such as melanoma, head and neck, liver or kidney cancer. The source was CD4+ or CD8+ T cells sorted from blood, collected in a trial of the OX40 agonist ivuxolimab. The CDR3 reads CASSLGQAREKLFF. DNA sequence: TGTGCCAGTAGTCTGGGACAGGCGAGGGAAAAACTGTTTTTT.